The rows below give T cell receptor beta chains drawn from one sample of a study of vaccination and CD4 T cells after COVID-19. TCRdb re-analysed the PCR reads in MiXCR, keeping a single row per CDR3 protein. In the table there are roughly 20,000 distinct CDR3 sequences, around 60% of which are singletons. Their antigens remain unidentified. Sequenced input: CD4+ T cells from blood, cultured in vitro. These receptors originate from a human donor who had recovered from COVID-19. CDR3s include the opening cysteine and the closing phenylalanine or tryptophan. The order of the fields is V gene, clone size, J gene, D gene, CDR3 protein, CDR3 DNA. The D gene is left open where the match is weak. Clone size is given for some rows only: seen once, a few or many times, or a class if the clone is expanded.

TRBV10-2	.	TRBJ1-1	.	CASKEFGEAFF	TGCGCCAGCAAAGAGTTTGGGGAAGCTTTCTTT
TRBV15	few	TRBJ2-5	TRBD2	CATSRGGTSAGVETQYF	TGTGCCACCAGCAGAGGGGGGACTAGCGCGGGAGTGGAGACCCAGTACTTC
TRBV12-3/TRBV12-4	.	TRBJ1-6	.	CASSFEPNSPLHF	TGTGCCAGCAGTTTTGAGCCCAATTCACCCCTCCACTTT
TRBV20-1	.	TRBJ2-7	.	CSARRDSPYEQYF	TGCAGTGCTAGGAGGGACTCTCCTTACGAGCAGTACTTC
TRBV4-1	few	TRBJ1-6	.	CASSQVQLPPGNSPLHF	TGCGCCAGCAGCCAAGTTCAACTGCCCCCTGGGAATTCACCCCTCCACTTT
TRBV7-2	once	TRBJ2-7	.	CASSSQRVNYEQYF	TGTGCCAGCAGCTCCCAGCGGGTGAACTACGAGCAGTACTTC
TRBV12-3/TRBV12-4	.	TRBJ2-3	.	CASRTQKPTDTQYF	TGTGCCAGCAGAACACAGAAGCCCACAGATACGCAGTATTTT
TRBV7-3	.	TRBJ1-1	.	CASSFKVDTEAFF	TGTGCCAGCAGCTTTAAAGTGGACACTGAAGCTTTCTTT
TRBV10-3	.	TRBJ1-1	.	CAISGADRTEAFF	TGTGCCATCAGTGGAGCGGACAGAACTGAAGCTTTCTTT
TRBV5-1	few	TRBJ2-5	TRBD2	CASQAGGGETQYF	TGCGCCAGCCAAGCGGGAGGGGGAGAGACCCAGTACTTC
TRBV19	.	TRBJ1-1	.	CASSISGATEAFF	TGTGCCAGTAGTATATCAGGGGCCACTGAAGCTTTCTTT
TRBV20-1	.	TRBJ1-5	.	CSARGAFNQPQHF	TGCAGTGCTAGAGGGGCTTTCAATCAGCCCCAGCATTTT
TRBV6-5	.	TRBJ2-7	TRBD1	CASSYPPGQGRDEQYF	TGTGCCAGCAGTTACCCGCCGGGACAGGGGAGAGACGAGCAGTACTTC
TRBV7-2	.	TRBJ1-4	.	CASSLALRVGGNEKLFF	TGTGCCAGCAGCTTAGCGTTGCGGGTTGGAGGGAATGAAAAACTGTTTTTT
TRBV7-3	.	TRBJ2-1	TRBD2	CASGRGLAEYNEQFF	TGTGCCAGCGGGAGAGGACTAGCGGAATACAATGAGCAGTTCTTC
TRBV2	.	TRBJ1-2	.	CASSEGTLRDGYTF	TGTGCCAGCAGTGAAGGGACCCTGAGGGATGGCTACACCTTC
TRBV2	.	TRBJ1-5	.	CASKWTDTNQPQHF	TGTGCCAGCAAATGGACAGACACGAATCAGCCCCAGCATTTT
TRBV20-1	.	TRBJ1-5	TRBD1	CSAERGQGAFNQPQHF	TGCAGTGCTGAGAGAGGACAGGGGGCCTTCAATCAGCCCCAGCATTTT
TRBV10-3	few	TRBJ1-5	TRBD1	CAISESQGAYSNQPQHF	TGTGCCATCAGTGAGTCCCAGGGGGCGTATAGCAATCAGCCCCAGCATTTT
TRBV6-5	.	TRBJ1-2	TRBD1	CASSSPDRALGGYTF	TGTGCCAGCAGTTCCCCGGACAGGGCGTTAGGGGGCTACACCTTC
TRBV10-1	.	TRBJ1-6	.	CASSRRGADSPLHF	TGCGCCAGCAGTCGCAGGGGAGCGGATTCACCCCTCCACTTT
TRBV24-1	few	TRBJ1-2	.	CATSESGYGYTF	TGTGCCACCAGTGAGTCCGGCTATGGCTACACCTTC
TRBV7-9	few	TRBJ2-7	.	CASSPQTGSFSYEQYF	TGTGCCAGCAGCCCCCAAACGGGTTCATTCTCCTACGAGCAGTACTTT
TRBV12-3/TRBV12-4	.	TRBJ2-1	TRBD2	CASSPTSGMGEQFF	TGTGCCAGCAGTCCTACTAGCGGGATGGGTGAGCAGTTCTTC
TRBV28	.	TRBJ1-5	.	CASSRKLIGNQPQHF	TGTGCCAGCAGTCGAAAGTTAATAGGGAATCAGCCCCAGCATTTT
TRBV20-1	.	TRBJ2-1	.	CSARFPSYNEQFF	TGCAGTGCCCGGTTCCCCTCCTACAATGAGCAGTTCTTC
TRBV19	.	TRBJ1-2	TRBD1	CASSIGTIRGRDGYTF	TGTGCCAGTAGTATAGGGACAATCAGGGGGCGCGATGGCTACACCTTC
TRBV2	.	TRBJ1-5	TRBD1	CASIQDREVNQPQHF	TGTGCCAGCATTCAGGACAGGGAAGTCAATCAGCCCCAGCATTTT
TRBV6-4	.	TRBJ2-2	TRBD2	CASSAQGLSTGELFF	TGTGCCAGCAGCGCCCAGGGACTAAGCACCGGGGAGCTGTTTTTT
TRBV11-3	.	TRBJ2-7	.	CASSLGSGSYEQYF	TGTGCCAGCAGCTTAGGTAGTGGCTCCTACGAGCAGTACTTC
TRBV27	.	TRBJ2-5	TRBD2	CASSLVAGVKETQYF	TGTGCCAGCAGTTTAGTGGCGGGAGTAAAAGAGACCCAGTACTTC
TRBV12-3/TRBV12-4	.	TRBJ2-7	.	CASSRGSPHEQYF	TGTGCCAGCAGTCGGGGGAGTCCTCACGAGCAGTACTTC
TRBV10-1	few	TRBJ2-1	.	CASSQASDSYNEQFF	TGCGCCAGCAGTCAGGCTAGCGACTCCTACAATGAGCAGTTCTTC
TRBV29-1	.	TRBJ1-1	.	CSVEEVINTEAFF	TGCAGCGTTGAAGAGGTGATCAACACTGAAGCTTTCTTT
TRBV25-1	few	TRBJ1-2	.	CASSVSWTDGYTF	TGTGCCAGCAGTGTTTCATGGACGGATGGCTACACCTTC
TRBV7-2	.	TRBJ2-7	TRBD1	CASSFGTGVSYEQYF	TGTGCCAGCAGCTTTGGGACAGGAGTCTCCTACGAGCAGTACTTC
TRBV24-1	few	TRBJ2-2	TRBD1	CATSDLGGQGIGELFF	TGTGCCACCAGTGATTTGGGCGGACAGGGGATCGGGGAGCTGTTTTTT
TRBV20-1	.	TRBJ2-5	.	CSAREGGVETQYF	TGCAGTGCTAGAGAGGGGGGAGTGGAGACCCAGTACTTC
TRBV27	.	TRBJ1-1	TRBD1	CARGQGGQNVRNTEAFF	TGTGCCAGAGGACAGGGGGGCCAAAACGTTCGGAACACTGAAGCTTTCTTT
TRBV20-1	once	TRBJ2-3	.	CSASGGVGGTDTQYF	TGCAGTGCTAGTGGAGGGGTTGGGGGGACAGATACGCAGTATTTT
TRBV12-3/TRBV12-4	.	TRBJ1-1	.	CASSPTGPLPEAFF	TGTGCCAGCAGCCCGACAGGCCCCCTCCCTGAAGCTTTCTTT
TRBV20-1	once	TRBJ1-2	.	CSAPVLLSREGNGYTF	TGCAGTGCCCCTGTTTTGTTGTCCAGGGAAGGAAATGGCTACACCTTC
TRBV11-3	once	TRBJ1-2	TRBD1	CASSYSGTGGRNYGYTF	TGTGCCAGCAGCTATTCCGGGACAGGGGGCAGAAACTATGGCTACACCTTC
TRBV7-9	few	TRBJ2-5	.	CASSFLPGPEGSETQYF	TGTGCCAGCAGCTTCTTACCGGGACCGGAGGGGTCGGAGACCCAGTACTTC
TRBV27	few	TRBJ1-5	TRBD1	CASSLGGAGQPQHF	TGTGCCAGCAGCTTAGGGGGCGCGGGTCAGCCCCAGCATTTT